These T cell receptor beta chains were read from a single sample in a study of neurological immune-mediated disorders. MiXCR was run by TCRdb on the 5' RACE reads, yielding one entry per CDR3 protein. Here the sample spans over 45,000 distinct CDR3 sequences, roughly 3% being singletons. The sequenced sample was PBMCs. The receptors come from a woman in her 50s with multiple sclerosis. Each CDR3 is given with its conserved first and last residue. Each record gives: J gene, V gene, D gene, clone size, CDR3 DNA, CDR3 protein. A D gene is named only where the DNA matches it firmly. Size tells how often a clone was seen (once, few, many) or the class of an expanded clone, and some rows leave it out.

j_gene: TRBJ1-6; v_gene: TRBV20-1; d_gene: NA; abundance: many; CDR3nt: TGCAGTGCCACTCGAGACGGGAATTCACCCCTCCACTTT; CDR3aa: CSATRDGNSPLHF
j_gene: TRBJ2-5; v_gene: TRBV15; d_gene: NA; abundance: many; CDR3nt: TGTGCCACCAGCAGAGATCTTGCGGGCCTGGGGACCCAGTACTTC; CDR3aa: CATSRDLAGLGTQYF
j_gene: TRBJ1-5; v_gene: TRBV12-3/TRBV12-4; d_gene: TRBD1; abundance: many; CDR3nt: TGTGCCAGCAGTTTTGAGGGGGCCCTGGGGCAGCCCCAGCATTTT; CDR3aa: CASSFEGALGQPQHF
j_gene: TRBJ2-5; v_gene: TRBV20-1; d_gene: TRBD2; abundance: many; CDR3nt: TGCAGTGCTAGAGGCCCCTTGGCGGGGGAAGAGACCCAGTACTTC; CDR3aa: CSARGPLAGEETQYF
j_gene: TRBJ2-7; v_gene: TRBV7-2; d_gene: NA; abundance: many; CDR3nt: TGTGCCAGCAGCCCCGATTCCTCCCCCTACGAGCAGTACTTC; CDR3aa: CASSPDSSPYEQYF
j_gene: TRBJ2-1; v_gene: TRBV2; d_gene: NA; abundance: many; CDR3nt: TGTGCCAGCTGTGAACGAAGCTCCTACAATGAGCAGTTCTTC; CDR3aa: CASCERSSYNEQFF
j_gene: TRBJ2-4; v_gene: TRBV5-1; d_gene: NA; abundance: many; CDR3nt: TGCGCCAGCAGCTCACAAACCCCAGGGGCCGGGGGCATTCAGTACTTC; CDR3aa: CASSSQTPGAGGIQYF
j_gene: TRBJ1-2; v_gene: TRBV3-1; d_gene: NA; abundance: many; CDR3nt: TGTGCCAGCAGCCAGGGGGGACCTGACGGCTACACCTTC; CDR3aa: CASSQGGPDGYTF
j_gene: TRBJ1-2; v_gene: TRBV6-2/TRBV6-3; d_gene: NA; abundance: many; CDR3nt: TGTGCCAGCAGTGACTCAGGGCTATCTAACTATGGCTACACCTTC; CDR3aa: CASSDSGLSNYGYTF
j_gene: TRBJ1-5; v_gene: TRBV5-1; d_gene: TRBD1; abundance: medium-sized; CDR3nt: TGCGCCAGCAGCTTGGGGGCAGGGGGCGCCCAGCCCCAGCATTTT; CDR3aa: CASSLGAGGAQPQHF
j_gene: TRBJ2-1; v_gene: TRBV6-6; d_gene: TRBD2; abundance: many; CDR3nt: TGTGCCAGCAGTTACCCGTCTCGCGGGGGTAACAATGAGCAGTTCTTC; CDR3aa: CASSYPSRGGNNEQFF
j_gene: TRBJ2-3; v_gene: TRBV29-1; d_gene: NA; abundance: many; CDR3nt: TGCAGCGTTGAACCCTTCACAGATACGCAGTATTTT; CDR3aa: CSVEPFTDTQYF
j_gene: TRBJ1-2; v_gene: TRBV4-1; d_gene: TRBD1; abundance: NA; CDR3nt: TGCGCCAGCAGCCAACAATACGACAGGGGCTATGGCTACACCTTC; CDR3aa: CASSQQYDRGYGYTF
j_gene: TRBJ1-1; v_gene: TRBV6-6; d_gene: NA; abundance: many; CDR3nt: TGTGCCAGCAGTTACATGGGGGCACGTGAGGGGGCTTTCTTT; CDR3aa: CASSYMGAREGAFF
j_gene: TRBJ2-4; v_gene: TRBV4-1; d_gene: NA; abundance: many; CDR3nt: TGCGCCAGCAGCCCCATCGGGACGGCCAAAAACATTCAGTACTTC; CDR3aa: CASSPIGTAKNIQYF
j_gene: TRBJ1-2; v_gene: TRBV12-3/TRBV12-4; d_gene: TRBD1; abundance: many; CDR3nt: TGTGCCAGCAGTACGACAGGGGGTGGCGGCTACACCTTC; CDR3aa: CASSTTGGGGYTF
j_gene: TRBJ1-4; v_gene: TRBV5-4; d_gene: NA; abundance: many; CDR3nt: TGTGCCAGCAGCAGCGATGCAACTAATGAAAAACTGTTTTTT; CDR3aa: CASSSDATNEKLFF
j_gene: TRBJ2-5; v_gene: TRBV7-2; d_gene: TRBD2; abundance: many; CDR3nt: TGTGCCAGCAGCTTATCGCTAGCGGGAGGGGAGGAGACCCAGTACTTC; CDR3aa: CASSLSLAGGEETQYF
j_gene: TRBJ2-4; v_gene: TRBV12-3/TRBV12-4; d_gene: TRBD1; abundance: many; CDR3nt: TGTGCCAGCAGTTTAGAGGGGACAGGGGGCGCAAACATTCAGTACTTC; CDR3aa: CASSLEGTGGANIQYF
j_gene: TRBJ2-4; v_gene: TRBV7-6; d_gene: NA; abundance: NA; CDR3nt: TGTGCCAGCAGCCGCTCCAGGGGTTCTGACATTCAGTACTTC; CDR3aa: CASSRSRGSDIQYF
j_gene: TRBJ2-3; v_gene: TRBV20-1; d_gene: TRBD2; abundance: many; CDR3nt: TGCAGTGCTAGAGTGTTCCCAGCGGGGGGGCGACTTAGCACAGATACGCAGTATTTT; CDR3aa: CSARVFPAGGRLSTDTQYF
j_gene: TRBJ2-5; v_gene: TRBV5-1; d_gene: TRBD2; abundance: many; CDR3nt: TGCGCGCCTTCCGGGGGGGTCCGGGAGACCCAGTACTTC; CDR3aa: CAPSGGVRETQYF
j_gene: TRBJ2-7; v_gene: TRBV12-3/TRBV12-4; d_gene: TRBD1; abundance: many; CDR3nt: TGTGCCAGCAGTTTGTACAGGGGGATACAAGGGAACGAGCAGTACTTC; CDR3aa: CASSLYRGIQGNEQYF
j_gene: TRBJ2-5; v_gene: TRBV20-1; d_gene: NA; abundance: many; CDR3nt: TGCAGTGCTCCCCGGTGGCAGGGTGAGGAGACCCAGTACTTC; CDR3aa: CSAPRWQGEETQYF
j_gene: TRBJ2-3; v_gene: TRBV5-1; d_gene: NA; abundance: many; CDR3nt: TGCGCCAGCAGCTCCCGCACAGATACGCAGTATTTT; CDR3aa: CASSSRTDTQYF